The 22 T cell receptor beta chains below come from one sample, sequenced in a study of CXCR3-negative and CXCR3-positive naive CD8 T cells. TRB cDNA libraries were made by UMI-labeled 5' RACE. TCRdb reworked the 5' RACE reads into one entry per CDR3 protein, no DNA. The ten top clones account for more than 8.5%, within a sample of about 28,000 distinct CDR3 sequences. The source material was memory CD8+ T cells from blood. Receptor source: a human donor in good health. Some clones in this sample may be carry-over from other donors' samples.

Frequency places this clonotype as medium-sized. The chain carries TRBV29-1 and TRBJ2-7; TCRdb's D call, TRBD1, is unchecked because there is no DNA. Germline V gene sequence: CDR1 SQVTM, CDR2 ANQGSEA. The CDR3 is 14 amino acids. The CDR3 loop is CSPSRDRGEYEQYF.

The chain has TRBV29-1 and TRBJ1-1. The CDR3 is 13 residues long. Germline V gives CDR1 SQVTM, CDR2 ANQGSEA. CDR3 residues: CSARGVANTEAFF.

This clonotype shows up as medium-sized (0.01 to 0.1%) by frequency. This chain joins TRBV7-6 and TRBJ2-1; TCRdb's D gene call, TRBD1, goes unchecked for lack of DNA. The V gene's germline CDR1 is SGHVS and CDR2 FNYEAQ. The CDR3 extends over 18 amino acids. This CDR3 reads CASSNPGRGAISYNEQFF.

The gene calls are TRBV4-3 and TRBJ2-7; TCRdb reports TRBD2, a call that lacks DNA to check it against. Germline assignment: CDR1 LGHNA and CDR2 YSLEER. The CDR3 extends over 15 amino acids. The CDR3 here is CASSQGVGARYEQYF.

V gene TRBV29-1 combines with J gene TRBJ2-5; as DNA is missing, the TRBD1 call by TCRdb cannot be tested. The CDR3 runs 14 residues. Germline V gene data show CDR1 as SQVTM and CDR2 as ANQGSEA. The CDR3 loop is CSVEVTGGQETQYF. Filled out from reference TRBV29-1 and TRBJ2-5, the complete variable domain reads SAVISQKPSRDICQRGTSLTIQCQVDSQVTMMFWYRQQPGQSLTLIATANQGSEATYESGFVIDKFPISRPNLTFSTLTVSNMSPEDSSIYLCSVEVTGGQETQYFGPGTRLLVL.

The chain carries TRBV11-2 and TRBJ2-7; without DNA, the TCRdb call of TRBD2 cannot be checked. This CDR3 has 14 amino acids. The germline CDR1 and CDR2 sequences are SGHAT and FQNNGV. The CDR3 region is CASSPGGGSYEQYF. Full variable domain (remainder filled in from reference TRBV11-2 and TRBJ2-7): EAGVAQSPRYKIIEKRQSVAFWCNPISGHATLYWYQQILGQGPKLLIQFQNNGVVDDSQLPKDRFSAERLKGVDSTLKIQPAKLEDSAVYLCASSPGGGSYEQYFGPGTRLTVT.

The chain links TRBV29-1 to TRBJ2-7. The germline V gene encodes CDR1 SQVTM and CDR2 ANQGSEA. The CDR3 has 15 residues. CDR3 loop: CSVEVGLVGDYEQYF.

The genes are TRBV7-9 and TRBJ1-4; TCRdb returns TRBD1, unconfirmable since there is no DNA. The CDR3 consists of 15 residues. The germline V gene has CDR1 SEHNR and CDR2 FQNEAQ (reference sequence). The CDR3 sequence is CASSPRTGGQEKLFF.

This chain uses TRBV4-3 with TRBJ1-4. Germline V gene lookup returns CDR1 LGHNA and CDR2 YSLEER. The length of the CDR3 is 15 residues. CDR3 loop: CASSQGVPTNEKLFF.

The chain joins TRBV7-9 to TRBJ2-1; as DNA is missing, the TRBD2 call by TCRdb cannot be tested. This CDR3 comprises 15 residues. Germline V gene sequence: CDR1 SEHNR, CDR2 FQNEAQ (reference sequence). CDR3 protein: CASSLPYLPRNEQFF.

CDR3 sequence: CASSLTSYGTDTQYF. The chain carries TRBV19 and TRBJ2-3. This CDR3 has 15 amino acids. CDR1 and CDR2 (germline): LNHDA, SQIVND (reference sequence).

The chain joins TRBV7-2 to TRBJ2-5. Germline lookup yields CDR1 SGHTA and CDR2 FQGNSA. This CDR3 is 14 amino acids long. This CDR3 is CASSRREAQETQYF.

This chain links TRBV4-1 with TRBJ1-2; the TCRdb D gene call, TRBD1, has no DNA to confirm it. Germline CDR1 and CDR2: MGHRA and YSYEKL. The CDR3 is 15 amino acids. The CDR3 loop reads CASSQDGTGGYGYTF.

This rearrangement joins TRBV13 to TRBJ2-1. The CDR3 spans 14 residues. The V gene's germline CDR1 is PRHDT and CDR2 FYEKMQ (reference sequence). This chain's CDR3 is CASSSRTYDSEQFF.

The chain combines TRBV14 with TRBJ2-3; no DNA is available, so the TRBD1 call from TCRdb remains unchecked. Germline V CDR1 and CDR2: SGHDN, FVKESK. This CDR3 region has 15 residues. The CDR3 region is CASSQGQWVTDTQYF.

This rearrangement joins TRBV14 to TRBJ2-1. There are 13 residues in the CDR3. CDR1 is SGHDN and CDR2 is FVKESK in the germline V gene. The CDR3 loop is CASSQDQFIEQFF.

This chain connects TRBV7-9 to TRBJ2-7; TCRdb names TRBD1, which stays unverified in the absence of DNA. From germline, CDR1 is SEHNR and CDR2 FQNEAQ (reference sequence). The length of the CDR3 is 15 residues. The CDR3 sequence is CASSLPDRGGYEQYF. Drawing the rest from reference TRBV7-9 and TRBJ2-7, the complete variable domain is DTGVSQNPRHKITKRGQNVTFRCDPISEHNRLYWYRQTLGQGPEFLTYFQNEAQLEKSRLLSDRFSAERPKGSFSTLEIQRTEQGDSAMYLCASSLPDRGGYEQYFGPGTRLTVT.

This chain links TRBV7-9 with TRBJ1-1; the TRBD1 assignment by TCRdb is unverifiable without DNA. CDR3 length equals 15 residues. CDR1 SEHNR and CDR2 FQNEAQ come from the germline V gene (reference sequence). CDR3 protein: CASSSGQGISAEAFF.

V gene TRBV29-1 combines with J gene TRBJ2-7; lacking DNA, the TRBD1 call made by TCRdb goes unchecked. The CDR3 consists of 14 residues. Germline CDR1 is SQVTM and CDR2 is ANQGSEA. CDR3 loop: CSVVNRDGPYEQYF.

This rearrangement joins TRBV5-1 to TRBJ1-1; no DNA is available, so the TRBD1 call from TCRdb remains unchecked. This CDR3 region has 14 residues. Germline lookup yields CDR1 SGHRS and CDR2 YFSETQ. CDR3 sequence reads: CASSSGQGNTEAFF.

The chain recombines TRBV4-3 with TRBJ2-1; checking the TCRdb D call of TRBD2 is not possible without DNA. The CDR3 runs 17 residues. Germline loops: CDR1 LGHNA, CDR2 YSLEER. The CDR3: CASSQDNLAYSYNEQFF.

This clonotype is identified as medium-sized (0.01 to 0.1%) from frequency. The chain carries TRBV4-3 and TRBJ2-1; checking the TCRdb D call of TRBD2 is not possible without DNA. The germline CDR1 and CDR2 sequences are LGHNA and YSLEER. There are 16 residues in the CDR3. CDR3 amino acids: CASSQDLRVLNNEQFF.